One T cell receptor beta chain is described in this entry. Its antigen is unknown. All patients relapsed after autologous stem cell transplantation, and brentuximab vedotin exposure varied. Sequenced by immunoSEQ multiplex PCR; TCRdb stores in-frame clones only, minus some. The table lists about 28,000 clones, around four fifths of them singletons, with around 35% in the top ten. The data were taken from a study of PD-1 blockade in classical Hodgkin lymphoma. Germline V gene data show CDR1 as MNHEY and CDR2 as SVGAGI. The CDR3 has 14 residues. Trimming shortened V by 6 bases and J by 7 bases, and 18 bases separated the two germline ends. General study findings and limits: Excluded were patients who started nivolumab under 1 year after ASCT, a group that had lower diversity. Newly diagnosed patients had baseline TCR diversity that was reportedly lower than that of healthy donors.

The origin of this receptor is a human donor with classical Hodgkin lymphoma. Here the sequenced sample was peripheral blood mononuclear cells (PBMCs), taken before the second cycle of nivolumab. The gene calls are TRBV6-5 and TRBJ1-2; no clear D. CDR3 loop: CASRASGWLGGYTF. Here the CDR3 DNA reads TGTGCCAGCAGGGCCTCAGGATGGTTAGGTGGCTACACCTTC.